One sample yielded the 2 T cell receptor beta chains listed below, sequenced in a study of T cells in Graves' hyperthyroidism and ophthalmopathy. Researchers took RNA transcripts and amplified the TCR beta CDR3 regions from them. RT-PCR in the first round (using the HTBI primer set) targeted the TCR CDR3. TCRdb re-analysed the multiplex PCR reads in MiXCR, keeping a single row per CDR3 protein. Found here are approximately 370,000 distinct CDR3 sequences, more than 13% of them singletons; the top ten hold 30% to 35%. Sequenced material: blood. Source of these receptors: a woman between 25 and 40 years old with Graves' hyperthyroidism.

This clonotype showed up many times. This chain joins TRBV14 and TRBJ2-1; no clear D. With 1 base removed from V and 5 bases from J, the gap between germline ends came to 9 bases. The CDR3 runs 14 residues. Germline CDR1 SGHDN, CDR2 FVKESK. As DNA, the CDR3 is TGTGCCAGCAGCCAAGCTGTTGGTGACAATGAGCAGTTCTTC. Its protein product is CASSQAVGDNEQFF.

Ten or more counts support this clonotype. The chain couples TRBV28 to TRBJ2-5; TRBD2 matches at 7 bases. Trimming cost V 3 bases and J 4 bases; bases outside gene matches: 17. CDR3 length equals 18 residues. Per germline, CDR1 MDHEN and CDR2 SYDVKM. CDR3 amino acids: CASSLGEGLGGSRETQYF. CDR3 coding DNA: TGTGCCAGCAGTTTGGGAGAAGGGCTGGGCGGGAGTAGAGAGACCCAGTACTTC. Looking up the rest from reference TRBV28 and TRBJ2-5 gives the full variable domain: DVKVTQSSRYLVKRTGEKVFLECVQDMDHENMFWYRQDPGLGLRLIYFSYDVKMKEKGDIPEGYSVSREKKERFSLILESASTNQTSMYLCASSLGEGLGGSRETQYFGPGTRLLVL.